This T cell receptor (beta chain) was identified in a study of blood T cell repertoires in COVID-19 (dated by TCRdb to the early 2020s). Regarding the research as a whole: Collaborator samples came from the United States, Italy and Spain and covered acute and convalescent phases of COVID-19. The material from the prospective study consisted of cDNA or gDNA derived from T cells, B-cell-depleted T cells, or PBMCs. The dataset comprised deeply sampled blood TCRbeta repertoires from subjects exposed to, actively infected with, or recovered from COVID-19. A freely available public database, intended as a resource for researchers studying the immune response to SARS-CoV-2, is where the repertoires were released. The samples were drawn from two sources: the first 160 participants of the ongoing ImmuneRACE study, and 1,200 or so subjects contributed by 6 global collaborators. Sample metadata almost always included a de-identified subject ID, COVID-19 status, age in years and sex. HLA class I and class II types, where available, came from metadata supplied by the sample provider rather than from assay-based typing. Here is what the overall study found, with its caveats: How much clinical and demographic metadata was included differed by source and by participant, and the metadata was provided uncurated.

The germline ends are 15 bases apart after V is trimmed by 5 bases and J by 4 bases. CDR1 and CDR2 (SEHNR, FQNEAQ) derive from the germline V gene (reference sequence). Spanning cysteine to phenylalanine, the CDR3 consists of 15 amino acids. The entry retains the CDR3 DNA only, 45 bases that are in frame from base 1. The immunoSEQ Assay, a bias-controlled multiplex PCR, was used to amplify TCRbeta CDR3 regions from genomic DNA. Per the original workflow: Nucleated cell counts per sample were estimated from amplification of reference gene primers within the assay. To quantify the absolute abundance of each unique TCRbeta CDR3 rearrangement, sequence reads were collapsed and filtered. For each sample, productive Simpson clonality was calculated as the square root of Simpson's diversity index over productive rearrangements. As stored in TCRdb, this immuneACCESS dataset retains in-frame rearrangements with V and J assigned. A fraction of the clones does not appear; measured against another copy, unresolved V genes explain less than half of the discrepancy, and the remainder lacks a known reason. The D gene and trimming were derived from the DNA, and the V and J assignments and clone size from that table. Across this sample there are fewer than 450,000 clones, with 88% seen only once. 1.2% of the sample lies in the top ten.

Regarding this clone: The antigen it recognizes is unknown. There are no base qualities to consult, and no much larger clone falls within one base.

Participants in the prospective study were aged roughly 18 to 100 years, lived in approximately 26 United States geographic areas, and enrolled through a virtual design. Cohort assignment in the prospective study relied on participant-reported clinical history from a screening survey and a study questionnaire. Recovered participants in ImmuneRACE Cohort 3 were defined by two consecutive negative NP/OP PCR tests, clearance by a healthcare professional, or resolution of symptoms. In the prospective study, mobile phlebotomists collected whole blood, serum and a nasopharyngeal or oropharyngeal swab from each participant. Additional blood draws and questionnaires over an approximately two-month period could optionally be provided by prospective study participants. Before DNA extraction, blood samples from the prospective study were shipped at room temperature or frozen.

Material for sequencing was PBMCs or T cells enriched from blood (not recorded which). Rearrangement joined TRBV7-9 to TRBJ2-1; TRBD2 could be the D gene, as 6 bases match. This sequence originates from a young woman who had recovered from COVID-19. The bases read TGTGCCAGCAGCCCCTGGACTATAACTTACAATGAGCAGTTCTTC. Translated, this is CASSPWTITYNEQFF.